A single sample gave rise to the 29 T cell receptor beta chains below, sequenced in a study of regulatory T cells in long-lasting Graves disease. Investigators prepared the TCR beta libraries by applying iRepertoire HTBI primers and Arm-PCR of CDR3 regions. TCRdb called the multiplex PCR reads again in MiXCR, with one record for every CDR3 protein. The sample lists more than 400,000 distinct CDR3 sequences, about a sixth occurring once. Described time point: newly diagnosed GD, antithyroid drugs for less than 3 months. Following extraction of RNA from PBMCs, that RNA was used to make the TCR library. Separately, the same data were catalogued under a study of T cells in Graves' hyperthyroidism and ophthalmopathy.

This sample comprised peripheral blood mononuclear cells (PBMCs), obtained at new diagnosis, from a patient treated with antithyroid drugs. The receptors were sampled from a man between 40 and 49 years old with Graves disease.

This rearrangement joins TRBV24-1 to TRBJ2-6; 10 positions match TRBD1. This CDR3 is 19 amino acids long. Germline CDR1 and CDR2: KGHDR and SFDVKD. The V and J ends lost 4 bases and 4 bases, in that order; junction bases with no gene match: 12. This chain's CDR3 is CATSDTTGTGERGANVLTF. In DNA form, the CDR3 reads TGTGCCACCAGTGACACCACCGGGACAGGGGAAAGGGGGGCCAACGTCCTGACTTTC.

The chain has TRBV9 and TRBJ1-1; D remains ambiguous. The CDR3 is 15 amino acids. V shed 0 bases and J shed 8 bases, with 17 bases lying between them. Germline V gene lookup returns CDR1 SGDLS and CDR2 YYNGEE. The CDR3 loop reads CASSVDGSSYKEAFF. The CDR3 DNA reads TGTGCCAGCAGCGTAGATGGCAGCTCCTACAAAGAAGCTTTCTTT.

Only a few counts were recorded for this clonotype. The CDR3 sequence: CASSTDRGSPLHF. In nucleotides, the CDR3 is TGTGCCAGTAGTACCGACAGGGGATCACCCCTCCACTTT. The rearrangement joins TRBV19 to TRBJ1-6, with 8 nucleotides matching TRBD1. J gave up 10 bases and V 4 bases, and 3 bases lay outside the gene matches. Germline values: CDR1 LNHDA, CDR2 SQIVND (reference sequence). The CDR3 totals 13 residues.

This clonotype came up a few times. This sequence joins TRBV10-1 and TRBJ2-7; D gene ambiguous. CDR3 length: 14 residues. CDR1 WNHNN and CDR2 SYGVQD come from the germline V gene (reference sequence). Trimming shortened V by 0 bases and J by 4 bases, and 10 bases separated the two germline ends. DNA for the CDR3: TGCGCCAGCAGTGAGTCGAGCGACGGATACGAGCAGTACTTC. Its protein product is CASSESSDGYEQYF.

This CDR3 is CASSEHVAGGAGAFF. DNA of the CDR3: TGTGCCAGCAGCGAACATGTGGCAGGGGGCGCGGGGGCTTTCTTT. The V call is TRBV7-9, the J call TRBJ1-1; 8 bases agree with TRBD1. V shed 5 bases, J shed 11 bases, and the junction held 16 bases outside the gene matches. This CDR3 contains 15 residues. Per the germline V gene, CDR1 is SEHNR and CDR2 is FQNEAQ (reference sequence).

The rearrangement links TRBV2 to TRBJ2-7; D unresolved. The germline V gene encodes CDR1 SNHLY and CDR2 FYNNEI. Trimming took off 3 bases at V and 3 bases at J, with 6 bases between the two ends. The CDR3 consists of 12 residues. The CDR3 reads CASSDFIYEQYF. The CDR3 nucleotides are TGTGCCAGCAGTGATTTTATCTACGAGCAGTACTTC. The full variable domain, completed using reference TRBV2 and TRBJ2-7, is EPEVTQTPSHQVTQMGQEVILRCVPISNHLYFYWYRQILGQKVEFLVSFYNNEISEKSEIFDDQFSVERPDGSNFTLKIRSTKLEDSAMYFCASSDFIYEQYFGPGTRLTVT.

This clonotype was counted at least ten times. This chain connects TRBV27 to TRBJ2-1; D possibly corresponds to TRBD1 (5 bases). Trimming stripped 5 bases from V and 5 bases from J, with 7 bases between. CDR3 size: 12 residues. Germline loops: CDR1 MNHEY, CDR2 SMNVEV (reference sequence). CDR3 amino acids: CASSGADNEQFF. The CDR3, as DNA: TGTGCCAGCAGTGGGGCTGACAATGAGCAGTTCTTC.

Ten or more counts support this clonotype. This chain connects TRBV28 to TRBJ1-2; possible D gene TRBD1, 5 bases. The CDR3 runs 14 residues. CDR1 is MDHEN, CDR2 SYDVKM, per germline. The V and J ends lost 4 bases and 0 bases respectively, with 9 bases between them. The CDR3 spells CASSSTDSNYGYTF. The DNA for the CDR3 is TGTGCCAGCAGTTCGACAGACTCTAACTATGGCTACACCTTC.

The chain has TRBV12-3 or TRBV12-4 and TRBJ2-2; D remains ambiguous. The V gene lost 3 bases and the J gene lost 4 bases, with 12 bases spanning the gap. This CDR3 contains 15 residues. The CDR3 DNA reads as TGTGCCAGCAGTTTGTCCTTCTCGGGCACCGGGGAGCTGTTTTTT. It yields the protein CASSLSFSGTGELFF.

This clonotype was observed a few times. The V and J genes are TRBV6-2 or TRBV6-3 and TRBJ1-6; no reliable D call. Trimming stripped 4 bases from V and 8 bases from J, with 6 bases between. CDR1 is MNHEY, CDR2 SVGEGT, per germline. The CDR3 is 12 residues long. CDR3 DNA sequence: TGTGCCAGCAGTTGGGGAGATTCACCCCTCCACTTT. This gives the protein CASSWGDSPLHF.

This clonotype was seen at least ten times. DNA for the CDR3: TGCAGTGCTAGAGGAACCGGGACAGGGGACTACGAGCAGTACTTC. Its protein is CSARGTGTGDYEQYF. V usage is TRBV20-1 and J usage is TRBJ2-7; 10 nucleotides align to TRBD1. Germline V gene sequence: CDR1 DFQATT, CDR2 SNEGSKA (reference sequence). This CDR3 region has 15 residues. The ends lost 1 base at V and 3 bases at J; junction bases unmatched: 6.

This clonotype was counted a few times. The rearrangement links TRBV29-1 to TRBJ2-1; 9 bases map to TRBD2. The germline V gene encodes CDR1 SQVTM and CDR2 ANQGSEA. Trimming at V came to 1 base and at J to 2 bases, leaving 6 bases not matched to a gene. This CDR3 is built from 16 residues. The CDR3 sequence: CSVEGQASGTYNEQFF. The DNA for the CDR3 is TGCAGCGTTGAAGGGCAGGCTAGCGGGACCTACAATGAGCAGTTCTTC.

The J gene is TRBJ2-4, the V gene TRBV5-1; D could derive from TRBD1 or TRBD2 (6 bases each). Germline CDR1 reads SGHRS; CDR2 reads YFSETQ. The CDR3 loop spans 15 amino acids. V lost 4 bases and J 8 bases, leaving 19 bases between the germline ends. CDR3 nucleotides: TGCGCCAGCAGCGCGGGACATGTGGGACCCGACATTCAGTACTTC. Protein product: CASSAGHVGPDIQYF. The whole variable domain, remainder taken from reference TRBV5-1 and TRBJ2-4, is KAGVTQTPRYLIKTRGQQVTLSCSPISGHRSVSWYQQTPGQGLQFLFEYFSETQRNKGNFPGRFSGRQFSNSRSEMNVSTLELGDSALYLCASSAGHVGPDIQYFGAGTRLSVL.

This clonotype was seen once. This chain joins TRBV29-1 and TRBJ2-5; D assignment may be TRBD1 or TRBD2 (5 bases each). The V end was cut by 5 bases, the J end by 5 bases, with 21 bases between. This CDR3 spans 15 amino acids. The V gene's germline CDR1 is SQVTM and CDR2 ANQGSEA. Here the CDR3 DNA reads TGCAGCGTTCGACCCGGATCAGGGACGTCGGAGACCCAGTACTTC. Its protein product is CSVRPGSGTSETQYF.

This clonotype was found many times. The rearrangement joins TRBV5-1 to TRBJ2-7; 7 bases are a match to TRBD1. The CDR3 is 15 residues long. V lost 5 bases and J lost 1; bases outside the gene matches: 9. The germline V gene has CDR1 SGHRS and CDR2 YFSETQ. CDR3 sequence reads: CASSRGDRRSYEQYF. CDR3 DNA: TGCGCCAGCAGTCGAGGGGACAGAAGGTCCTACGAGCAGTACTTC.

This clonotype was detected many times. The CDR3 reads CASGFPNTDTQYF. DNA for the CDR3: TGTGCTAGTGGTTTCCCCAACACAGATACGCAGTATTTT. The rearrangement uses TRBV12-5 and TRBJ2-3; D gene uncertain. V was pared by 3 bases and J by 2 bases, with 6 bases between. There are 13 residues in the CDR3. Germline CDR1 is LGHNT and CDR2 is FRNRAP.

The sample holds many counts of this clonotype. V and J are TRBV12-3 or TRBV12-4 and TRBJ2-7, with 11 bases lining up with TRBD2. The CDR3 covers 14 residues. Losses at the gene ends were 4 bases for V and 12 bases for J; bases not matched to a gene: 11. Here the CDR3 DNA reads TGTGCCAGCAGTTACGAGACTAGCGGGATGAGCGTGTACTTC. Encoded protein: CASSYETSGMSVYF.

Written as DNA, the CDR3 is TGTGCCAGCAGTGCCCTAGCGGGAGATCGCCATGAGCAGTTCTTC. Encoded protein: CASSALAGDRHEQFF. The chain recombines TRBV2 with TRBJ2-5; 10 bases line up with TRBD2. The tail of the sequence fits TRBJ2-1 better, so the J call may be wrong. The CDR3 length is 15 residues. Germline assignment: CDR1 SNHLY and CDR2 FYNNEI.

This clonotype showed up many times. The V call is TRBV6-2 or TRBV6-3, the J call TRBJ2-5; weak D call: TRBD1 (6 bases). The V and J ends lost 5 bases and 1 base respectively, with 11 bases between them. The germline gives CDR1 MNHEY, CDR2 SVGEGT. The length of the CDR3 is 14 residues. This CDR3 is CASSGYRAQETQYF. The CDR3 DNA follows: TGTGCCAGCAGTGGATACAGGGCCCAAGAGACCCAGTACTTC.

This clonotype was counted at least ten times. The chain links TRBV3-1 to TRBJ2-7; D is ambiguous. CDR1 and CDR2 from the germline V gene are LGHDT and YNNKEL (reference sequence). V was shortened by 5 bases and J by 2 bases, with 10 bases between the two germline ends. The CDR3 is 13 amino acids. The DNA of the CDR3 is TGTGCCAGCAGCTCCTCACCTCCCTACGAGCAGTACTTC. It is translated as CASSSSPPYEQYF.

A note on this clonotype: A clone one base away is much larger, so this may be a read error. V gene TRBV27 combines with J gene TRBJ2-3, with a possible D match to TRBD1 (6 bases). In germline, CDR1 is MNHEY, CDR2 SMNVEV (reference sequence). The CDR3 length is 14 residues. The V and J ends lost 6 bases and 1 base respectively, with 11 bases between them. This CDR3 reads CASRQGRGTDTQYF. CDR3 DNA sequence: TGTGCCAGCAGACAGGGAAGGGGCACAGATACGCAGTATTTT.

This clonotype has a handful of counts. The rearrangement uses TRBV11-1 and TRBJ2-7; 7 nucleotides align to TRBD2. The CDR3 extends over 18 amino acids. V lost 1 base and J lost 0; bases outside the gene matches: 12. Germline-derived CDR1 and CDR2 are SGHAT and FQDESV (reference sequence). CDR3 in DNA: TGTGCCAGCAGCTTAGGGTCTAGCGGCGTATACAACTCCTACGAGCAGTACTTC. Protein sequence: CASSLGSSGVYNSYEQYF.

This clonotype was observed many times. This chain joins TRBV2 and TRBJ2-7, with D perhaps TRBD2 (6 bases). CDR3 size: 14 residues. Germline values: CDR1 SNHLY, CDR2 FYNNEI. V dropped 5 bases and J dropped 0 bases, with 11 bases sitting between them. The CDR3 DNA sequence: TGTGCCAGCAGTTCGGGACTCCTCTCCTACGAGCAGTACTTC. Translating it yields CASSSGLLSYEQYF.

This clonotype showed up many times. The J gene is TRBJ2-1, the V gene TRBV2, with TRBD1 matching 7 bases. CDR1 is SNHLY, CDR2 FYNNEI, per germline. The V gene end was trimmed by 7 bases and the J gene end by 0 bases; junction bases not matched to a gene: 9. CDR3 size: 16 residues. CDR3 nucleotide sequence: TGTGCCAGCAAACCGGGACAGCAGAGCTCCTACAATGAGCAGTTCTTC. Protein: CASKPGQQSSYNEQFF.

The chain joins TRBV29-1 to TRBJ1-1, with D unclear. The CDR3 length is 13 residues. Germline loops: CDR1 SQVTM, CDR2 ANQGSEA. V lost 4 bases and J lost 0, with 9 bases in between. CDR3 in amino acids: CSVAEIMNTEAFF. The CDR3 region has the DNA TGCAGCGTTGCAGAAATCATGAACACTGAAGCTTTCTTT.

This clonotype came up many times. This sequence joins TRBV11-3 and TRBJ2-5; D remains ambiguous. This CDR3 spans 14 amino acids. V shed 5 bases and J shed 2 bases, with 12 bases lying between them. Germline V gene data show CDR1 as SGHNT and CDR2 as YENEEA. The CDR3 here is CASSQRSEQETQYF. CDR3 sequence (DNA): TGTGCCAGCAGCCAAAGGTCAGAACAAGAGACCCAGTACTTC.

A few counts support this clonotype. The V call is TRBV20-1, the J call TRBJ1-2; D not resolved. The CDR3 length is 13 residues. Germline CDR1 reads DFQATT; CDR2 reads SNEGSKA (reference sequence). Trimming left V 6 bases short and J 7 bases short, with 18 bases between. The CDR3, as DNA: TGCAGTGCCCCCCCAGGCGGGAATACTGGCTACACCTTC. It codes for CSAPPGGNTGYTF.

This clonotype was observed a handful of times. This chain uses TRBV20-1 with TRBJ2-1, with a weak D call TRBD1 (7 bases). Per the germline V gene, CDR1 is DFQATT and CDR2 is SNEGSKA (reference sequence). This CDR3 is built from 15 residues. Trimming pared 6 bases from V and 0 bases from J, leaving 15 bases between. CDR3 bases: TGCAGTGCAGGCAGGGGGGCGAGCTCCTACAATGAGCAGTTCTTC. Protein product: CSAGRGASSYNEQFF.

This clonotype occurred many times. V and J are TRBV7-8 and TRBJ2-7; 12 bases align to TRBD2. The V gene end was trimmed by 4 bases and the J gene end by 4 bases; junction bases not matched to a gene: 5. The CDR3 runs 15 residues. Germline CDR1 and CDR2: SGHVS and FQNEAQ. For the CDR3, the DNA is TGTGCCAGCAGCTCTCAGACTAGCGGGAGATACGAGCAGTACTTC. Translation: CASSSQTSGRYEQYF. The full variable domain, rest sourced from reference TRBV7-8 and TRBJ2-7, is GAGVSQSPRYKVAKRGQDVALRCDPISGHVSLFWYQQALGQGPEFLTYFQNEAQLDKSGLPSDRFFAERPEGSVSTLKIQRTQQEDSAVYLCASSSQTSGRYEQYFGPGTRLTVT.